The 27 T cell receptor beta chains below were found in one sample sequenced in a study of a mutant IDH1 vaccine in newly diagnosed glioma. Sequencing was performed with immunoSEQ multiplex PCR; in TCRdb, only in-frame clones are kept and a portion is missing. The sample yields 100,000 to 150,000 clones, around 77% seen once. Their recognized antigens are unknown. Time point: week 11, during vaccination. The investigators gave 300 ug of mutant IDH1 20-mer peptide in each vaccine dose, together with topical imiquimod. The material was PBMCs, obtained from a glioma patient whose treatment included an IDH1 peptide vaccine. The receptors shown here come from a man aged 40-50 years with glioma.

This chain uses TRBV6-5 with TRBJ2-5; possibly TRBD2 for D (6 bases). The CDR3 has 13 amino acids. With 4 bases removed from V and 5 bases from J, the gap between germline ends came to 11 bases. CDR1 is MNHEY and CDR2 is SVGAGI in the germline V gene. The CDR3 DNA reads TGTGCCAGCAGTTCCCCTGGGGGGGAGACCCAGTACTTC. This gives the protein CASSSPGGETQYF.

The chain recombines TRBV2 with TRBJ1-6; possible D gene TRBD1, 5 bases. This CDR3 comprises 13 residues. Between the trimmed V and J ends, which lost 7 bases and 5 bases, there was a span of 9 bases. Per the germline V gene, CDR1 is SNHLY and CDR2 is FYNNEI. CDR3 residues: CASNVRDNSPLHF. CDR3 bases: TGTGCCAGCAATGTCAGGGATAATTCACCCCTCCACTTT.

The chain couples TRBV5-6 to TRBJ2-7, with TRBD2 as a possible D gene (6 bases). The germline CDR1 and CDR2 sequences are SGHDT and YYEEEE. The CDR3 spans 16 residues. Between the trimmed V and J ends, which lost 2 bases and 0 bases, there was a span of 15 bases. This chain's CDR3 is CASSLIGGRTSYEQYF. Here the CDR3 DNA reads TGTGCCAGCAGCTTAATCGGGGGACGTACCTCCTACGAGCAGTACTTC.

CDR3 in DNA: TGTGCCAGCTCAAAACAGGGGGCGCTCTATGGCTACACCTTC. Encoded protein: CASSKQGALYGYTF. This sequence joins TRBV18 and TRBJ1-2, with TRBD1 identical over 9 bases. J lost 4 bases, V lost 5 bases, and 5 bases had no gene match. This CDR3 is built from 14 residues. Looked up from germline, CDR1 is KGHSH and CDR2 is LQKENI.

This sequence joins TRBV4-2 and TRBJ2-3; D is possibly TRBD1 (5 bases). Germline V gives CDR1 LGHNA, CDR2 YNFKEQ. V was shortened by 1 base and J by 2 bases, with 10 bases between the two germline ends. The CDR3 is made up of 15 amino acids. The CDR3 DNA reads TGTGCCAGCAGCCAAGGGGGCACAGTCACAGATACGCAGTATTTT. Amino acids: CASSQGGTVTDTQYF.

The count of this clone is one. DNA of the CDR3: TGCGCCAGCCCGCTTGAGGGGGACTGGCCCAAAAACATTCAGTACTTC. As protein: CASPLEGDWPKNIQYF. V usage is TRBV5-1 and J usage is TRBJ2-4; D is perhaps TRBD1 or TRBD2 (6 bases each). Germline assignment: CDR1 SGHRS and CDR2 YFSETQ. The CDR3 loop spans 16 amino acids. The V end was cut by 7 bases, the J end by 2 bases, with 19 bases between.

The chain has TRBV7-2 and TRBJ2-7; D gene uncertain. Germline V gene sequence: CDR1 SGHTA, CDR2 FQGNSA. The CDR3 runs 15 residues. Between the trimmed V and J ends, which lost 4 bases and 7 bases, there was a span of 20 bases. Here the CDR3 DNA reads TGTGCCAGCAGCTCCCCCCCCCGGGCCCCTAGGGAGCAGTACTTC. It specifies CASSSPPRAPREQYF.

This clone was seen only a few times. V and J are TRBV7-8 and TRBJ2-7, with D possibly being TRBD2 (6 bases). The CDR3 contains 13 residues. The V gene lost 2 bases and the J gene lost 5 bases, with 10 bases spanning the gap. Germline-derived CDR1 and CDR2 are SGHVS and FQNEAQ. CDR3 protein: CASSLKGRNEQYF. CDR3 nucleotides: TGTGCCAGCAGCTTAAAGGGGAGGAACGAGCAGTACTTC.

V usage is TRBV4-3 and J usage is TRBJ2-5; TRBD2 matches at 9 bases. Germline CDR1 reads LGHNA; CDR2 reads YSLEER. CDR3 length: 15 amino acids. V was pared by 0 bases and J by 1 base, with 0 bases of the junction left unmatched. CDR3 residues: CASSQERGGQETQYF. The DNA of the CDR3 is TGCGCCAGCAGCCAAGAGCGGGGGGGCCAAGAGACCCAGTACTTC.

The CDR3 sequence: CATSRDLGEGSGNTIYF. CDR3 DNA: TGTGCCACCAGCAGAGATCTTGGAGAGGGCTCTGGAAACACCATATATTTT. The V and J genes are TRBV15 and TRBJ1-3; D is undetermined. The V gene lost 0 bases and the J gene lost 0 bases, with 12 bases spanning the gap. This CDR3 comprises 17 residues. Germline V gives CDR1 LNHNV, CDR2 YYDKDF (reference sequence).

This clone has only one observation. J is TRBJ1-1 and V is TRBV7-2, with 8 bases matching TRBD1. CDR3 length equals 15 residues. The V segment lost 0 bases and the J segment 6 bases; nucleotides outside the gene matches: 6. Germline V gene data show CDR1 as SGHTA and CDR2 as FQGNSA. The CDR3 is CASSLALGQAAEAFF. In DNA, the CDR3 is TGTGCCAGCAGCTTAGCATTGGGACAGGCGGCTGAAGCTTTCTTT.

The chain employs TRBV7-2 and TRBJ1-6, with a tentative D call TRBD1 (6 bases). The CDR3 is 15 amino acids. Looked up from germline, CDR1 is SGHTA and CDR2 is FQGNSA. Trimming removed 5 bases at V and 3 bases at J, with 11 bases between. This CDR3 reads CASSAQGHYNSPLHF. The CDR3 DNA reads as TGTGCCAGCAGCGCACAGGGCCACTATAATTCACCCCTCCACTTT.

The rearrangement uses TRBV20-1 and TRBJ1-4, with D uncertain. In germline, CDR1 is DFQATT, CDR2 SNEGSKA (reference sequence). The germline V and J ends were trimmed by 3 bases and 8 bases, with 7 bases remaining between them. The CDR3 covers 11 residues. The CDR3 DNA is TGCAGTGCTAGTGACCGGGAAAAACTGTTTTTT. It codes for CSASDREKLFF.

This clone has just one count. The rearrangement joins TRBV19 to TRBJ2-1; D ambiguous. V shed 5 bases and J shed 0 bases, with 11 bases lying between them. Germline assignment: CDR1 LNHDA and CDR2 SQIVND (reference sequence). The CDR3 loop spans 15 amino acids. The CDR3 DNA follows: TGTGCCAGTAGTGTCGATAAAATCTCCTACAATGAGCAGTTCTTC. Translation gives CASSVDKISYNEQFF.

This clone has a handful of counts. The V gene is TRBV4-2, the J gene TRBJ2-1; D gene ambiguous. This CDR3 is built from 16 residues. Trimming took off 1 base at V and 2 bases at J, with 12 bases between the two ends. CDR1 is LGHNA, CDR2 YNFKEQ, per germline. CDR3 sequence reads: CASSQVDRGTYNEQFF. The CDR3 DNA sequence: TGTGCCAGCAGCCAAGTGGATCGCGGAACCTACAATGAGCAGTTCTTC.

The genes are TRBV11-1 and TRBJ2-3; TRBD2 aligns across 10 bases. J lost 1 base, V lost 5 bases, and 6 bases had no gene match. The CDR3 is 16 residues long. Germline V lookup: CDR1 SGHAT, CDR2 FQDESV (reference sequence). The DNA for the CDR3 is TGTGCCAGCAGCGCGACTAGCGGGTCCCGCACAGATACGCAGTATTTT. Translation: CASSATSGSRTDTQYF.

In its sample, this clone was seen a few times. This rearrangement joins TRBV4-3 to TRBJ1-5; D gene uncertain. Trimming left V 5 bases short and J 7 bases short, with 12 bases between. The CDR3 has 13 amino acids. Germline loops: CDR1 LGHNA, CDR2 YSLEER. The CDR3 sequence: CASSSRTGQPQHF. The CDR3 region has the DNA TGCGCCAGCAGCTCGAGGACGGGGCAGCCCCAGCATTTT.

This clone was seen more than once but under ten times. V usage is TRBV7-2 and J usage is TRBJ1-1, with 9 bases aligning to TRBD1. The V gene's germline CDR1 is SGHTA and CDR2 FQGNSA. Unmatched junction bases numbered 7, after V lost 6 bases and J lost 11 bases. The CDR3 is 12 residues long. CDR3 nucleotides: TGTGCCAGCAGTTTCGGACAGGGGAGTGCTTTCTTT. Its translation: CASSFGQGSAFF. The variable domain in full, completed from reference TRBV7-2 and TRBJ1-1, reads GAGVSQSPSNKVTEKGKDVELRCDPISGHTALYWYRQSLGQGLEFLIYFQGNSAPDKSGLPSDRFSAERTGGSVSTLTIQRTQQEDSAVYLCASSFGQGSAFFGQGTRLTVV.

V is TRBV6-6 and J is TRBJ1-4; D possibly corresponds to TRBD1 (5 bases). V lost 8 bases and J 8 bases, leaving 18 bases between the germline ends. The CDR3 has 14 residues. CDR1 is MNHNY, CDR2 SVGAGI, per germline (reference sequence). The CDR3 is CASGERQGREKLFF. For the CDR3, the DNA is TGTGCCAGCGGAGAACGGCAGGGAAGAGAAAAACTGTTTTTT.

V is TRBV28 and J is TRBJ2-5; possible D gene TRBD2, 6 bases. Germline assignment: CDR1 MDHEN and CDR2 SYDVKM. The CDR3 has 16 residues. Trimming left V 2 bases short and J 2 bases short, with 15 bases between. In DNA form, the CDR3 reads TGTGCCAGCAGTTTAAGGAGAGGCGGGGTTCAAGAGACCCAGTACTTC. It is translated as CASSLRRGGVQETQYF.

This chain uses TRBV4-2 with TRBJ2-1; perhaps TRBD2 as D (6 bases). CDR3 size: 15 residues. V lost 3 bases and J 7 bases, leaving 16 bases between the germline ends. The germline V gene has CDR1 LGHNA and CDR2 YNFKEQ. The CDR3 DNA sequence: TGTGCCAGCAGCCAGACCGGAGGGAGTGCAAATGAGCAGTTCTTC. Encoded protein: CASSQTGGSANEQFF.

The chain links TRBV7-2 to TRBJ2-5, with TRBD1 as a possible D gene (6 bases). Trimming removed 5 bases from V and 1 base from J, with 20 bases in between. There are 17 residues in the CDR3. Germline assignment: CDR1 SGHTA and CDR2 FQGNSA. The CDR3 DNA reads TGTGCCAGCAGCCCCCGGGACAAGTCGAGACTCCAAGAGACCCAGTACTTC. This gives the protein CASSPRDKSRLQETQYF.

This clone was counted a single time. The gene calls are TRBV12-5 and TRBJ1-2, with D possibly TRBD1 on 6 matching bases. The CDR3 covers 15 residues. The germline V and J ends were trimmed by 1 base and 3 bases, with 12 bases remaining between them. From germline, CDR1 is LGHNT and CDR2 FRNRAP. CDR3 coding DNA: TGTGCTAGTGGTTTGGGGGACACAGGCGACTATGGCTACACCTTC. It specifies CASGLGDTGDYGYTF.

This clone was seen a single time. The rearrangement uses TRBV21-1 and TRBJ2-3. TRBV21-1 is marked as a pseudogene. The CDR3 runs to 17 residues. The CDR3 DNA reads as TGTGCCAGCACCCCAAGGTGGACCCCGCGGAACGCAGATACGCAGTATTTT. Protein: CASTPRWTPRNADTQYF.

This clone turned up a few times. The chain uses TRBV2 and TRBJ2-7; no clear D. V was trimmed by 4 bases and J by 3 bases, leaving 10 bases between them. Germline assignment: CDR1 SNHLY and CDR2 FYNNEI. The CDR3 is 13 residues long. This CDR3 reads CASSGTEHYEQYF. Written as DNA, the CDR3 is TGTGCCAGCAGTGGAACCGAACACTACGAGCAGTACTTC.

The V gene is TRBV7-8, the J gene TRBJ1-2; D may be TRBD1 (5 bases). Germline values: CDR1 SGHVS, CDR2 FQNEAQ. Trimming shortened V by 3 bases and J by 7 bases, and 15 bases separated the two germline ends. The CDR3 covers 14 residues. The CDR3 is CASSLSQGTTGYTF. Here the CDR3 DNA reads TGTGCCAGCAGCTTGTCGCAGGGAACTACTGGCTACACCTTC. Based on the CDR3 plus reference TRBV7-8 and TRBJ1-2, the full variable domain is GAGVSQSPRYKVAKRGQDVALRCDPISGHVSLFWYQQALGQGPEFLTYFQNEAQLDKSGLPSDRFFAERPEGSVSTLKIQRTQQEDSAVYLCASSLSQGTTGYTFGSGTRLTVV.

The chain uses TRBV19 and TRBJ2-3, with no clear D. Germline CDR1 is LNHDA and CDR2 is SQIVND (reference sequence). CDR3 length: 12 residues. V was trimmed by 4 bases and J by 6 bases, leaving 8 bases between them. The CDR3 region has the DNA TGTGCCAGTAGTACCCTAGGTGATACGCAGTATTTT. It translates to CASSTLGDTQYF.